This is a list of T cell receptor beta chains from one sample in a study of blood T cell repertoires in COVID-19. Assay used: immunoSEQ multiplex PCR; TCRdb lists only in-frame clones, some missing. This repertoire shows 120,000 or so clones, approximately 80% found once; its top ten account for 16%. Sequencing was carried out using peripheral blood. Receptors were obtained from a woman in her sixties or seventies with acute or convalescent COVID-19. Each CDR3 is given with its conserved first and last residue. The order of the fields is clone size, J gene, D gene, V gene, CDR3 DNA, CDR3 protein. D genes are given only for firm matches. Clone size is shown for a subset of rows, as once, few, many or a class of expanded clone.

abundance: few
j_gene: TRBJ1-6
d_gene: -
v_gene: TRBV4-3
CDR3nt: TGCGCCAGCAGCCTGGCGACAGATGATAATTCACCCCTCCACTTT
CDR3aa: CASSLATDDNSPLHF

abundance: -
j_gene: TRBJ2-1
d_gene: -
v_gene: TRBV14
CDR3nt: TGTGCCAGCAGCCAAGGTTTGGGGGCGGTCCTGAGTGAGCAGTTCTTC
CDR3aa: CASSQGLGAVLSEQFF

abundance: -
j_gene: TRBJ2-1
d_gene: TRBD1
v_gene: TRBV7-7
CDR3nt: TGTGCTAGCAGCTTAGATCCCCCGGACAGGGTCCTCTACAATGAGCAGTTCTTC
CDR3aa: CASSLDPPDRVLYNEQFF

abundance: many
j_gene: TRBJ2-7
d_gene: -
v_gene: TRBV4-3
CDR3nt: TGCGCCAGCAGCCAAGAGGGAGGGGACATCTACGAGCAGTACTTC
CDR3aa: CASSQEGGDIYEQYF

abundance: -
j_gene: TRBJ2-5
d_gene: TRBD2
v_gene: TRBV6-5
CDR3nt: TGTGCCAGCAGTTACCGGGGACTAGCGAGTGAGACCCAGTACTTC
CDR3aa: CASSYRGLASETQYF

abundance: -
j_gene: TRBJ1-6
d_gene: -
v_gene: TRBV9
CDR3nt: TGTGCCAGCAGCGCTTCTTTGGCCCCTAATTCACCCCTCCACTTT
CDR3aa: CASSASLAPNSPLHF

abundance: -
j_gene: TRBJ2-2
d_gene: TRBD2
v_gene: TRBV6-5
CDR3nt: TGTGCCAGCAGTTACTCGGCGGGGGGCCGTCCCGGGGAGCTGTTTTTT
CDR3aa: CASSYSAGGRPGELFF

abundance: once
j_gene: TRBJ2-5
d_gene: TRBD2
v_gene: TRBV30
CDR3nt: TGTGCCTGGAGTGTGTTGCGGGGGGGCAGGACCCAGTACTTC
CDR3aa: CAWSVLRGGRTQYF

abundance: -
j_gene: TRBJ1-5
d_gene: -
v_gene: TRBV5-4
CDR3nt: TGTGCCAGCAGTCAAAAGGGCAGGGTCAATCAGCCCCAGCATTTT
CDR3aa: CASSQKGRVNQPQHF

abundance: -
j_gene: TRBJ1-2
d_gene: TRBD1
v_gene: TRBV4-3
CDR3nt: TGCGCCAGCAGCTTGGGACAGGGGAGCTATGGCTACACCTTC
CDR3aa: CASSLGQGSYGYTF

abundance: -
j_gene: TRBJ2-2
d_gene: -
v_gene: TRBV28
CDR3nt: TGTGCCAGCAGTTTTCTGGGGGAGCTGTTTTTT
CDR3aa: CASSFLGELFF

abundance: -
j_gene: TRBJ1-6
d_gene: -
v_gene: TRBV2
CDR3nt: TGTGCCAGCAGTGAAATGGGGGCAGGTTCACCCCTCCACTTT
CDR3aa: CASSEMGAGSPLHF

abundance: -
j_gene: TRBJ1-5
d_gene: -
v_gene: TRBV20-1
CDR3nt: TGCAGTGCTAGTAGCGGAGGCCACCAGCCCCAGCATTTT
CDR3aa: CSASSGGHQPQHF

abundance: -
j_gene: TRBJ1-2
d_gene: -
v_gene: TRBV28
CDR3nt: TGTGCCAGCAGCTCCTATTTCCGCTACACCTTC
CDR3aa: CASSSYFRYTF

abundance: -
j_gene: TRBJ1-2
d_gene: -
v_gene: TRBV7-8
CDR3nt: TGTGCCAGCAGCTTTTTAGGACAGTCGACCTATGGCTACACCTTC
CDR3aa: CASSFLGQSTYGYTF

abundance: -
j_gene: TRBJ2-4
d_gene: -
v_gene: TRBV4-2
CDR3nt: TGTGCCAGCAGCCACCGCGGCGGCCAAAACATTCAGTACTTC
CDR3aa: CASSHRGGQNIQYF

abundance: once
j_gene: TRBJ1-6
d_gene: -
v_gene: TRBV12-1
CDR3nt: TGTGCCAGCAGCTCCACCGCGGGGGAGATACCCTATAATTCACCCCTCCACTTT
CDR3aa: CASSSTAGEIPYNSPLHF

abundance: -
j_gene: TRBJ2-3
d_gene: -
v_gene: TRBV2
CDR3nt: TGTGCCAGCAGTGAAGGGCTAGCCGGCACAGATACGCAGTATTTT
CDR3aa: CASSEGLAGTDTQYF

abundance: -
j_gene: TRBJ2-1
d_gene: -
v_gene: TRBV7-6
CDR3nt: TGTGCCAGCAGCCAAAACTCCTACAATGAGCAGTTCTTC
CDR3aa: CASSQNSYNEQFF

abundance: few
j_gene: TRBJ2-2
d_gene: TRBD2
v_gene: TRBV2
CDR3nt: TGTGCCAGCAGGGGAGGGGAAGCCGGGGAGCTGTTTTTT
CDR3aa: CASRGGEAGELFF

abundance: -
j_gene: TRBJ2-5
d_gene: TRBD2
v_gene: TRBV14
CDR3nt: TGTGCCAGCAGCCAAGATTTTAGCGGGGAAGAGACCCAGTACTTC
CDR3aa: CASSQDFSGEETQYF

abundance: -
j_gene: TRBJ1-1
d_gene: -
v_gene: TRBV6-5
CDR3nt: TGTGCCAGCCCCCGACATGTGAACACTGAAGCTTTCTTT
CDR3aa: CASPRHVNTEAFF

abundance: few
j_gene: TRBJ1-1
d_gene: -
v_gene: TRBV5-1
CDR3nt: TGCGCCAGCAGCTTGATTCAGCCTGCGGACACTGAAGCTTTCTTT
CDR3aa: CASSLIQPADTEAFF

abundance: -
j_gene: TRBJ2-3
d_gene: TRBD2
v_gene: TRBV4-3
CDR3nt: TGCGCCAGCAGCCGGGAGTTTCCTAGCGGGGGCACAGATACGCAGTATTTT
CDR3aa: CASSREFPSGGTDTQYF

abundance: -
j_gene: TRBJ1-2
d_gene: TRBD1
v_gene: TRBV6-2/TRBV6-3
CDR3nt: TGTGCCAGCAGTTACTCCTTGGACAGGGACGGTAACTATGGCTACACCTTC
CDR3aa: CASSYSLDRDGNYGYTF

abundance: many
j_gene: TRBJ1-1
d_gene: TRBD1
v_gene: TRBV7-9
CDR3nt: TGTGCCAGCAGCTTGCAGGGACAGGGGGTCTCTGAAGCTTTCTTT
CDR3aa: CASSLQGQGVSEAFF

abundance: -
j_gene: TRBJ2-1
d_gene: -
v_gene: TRBV4-1
CDR3nt: TGCGCCAGCAAGATACAGGGTACGAATGAGCAGTTCTTC
CDR3aa: CASKIQGTNEQFF

abundance: -
j_gene: TRBJ1-2
d_gene: -
v_gene: TRBV2
CDR3nt: TGTGCCAGCAACTTCGACAGCTATGGCTACACCTTC
CDR3aa: CASNFDSYGYTF

abundance: -
j_gene: TRBJ1-1
d_gene: TRBD1
v_gene: TRBV4-2
CDR3nt: TGTGCCAGCAGCCAAGATCTTGGGGGGACAGTGAACACTGAAGCTTTCTTT
CDR3aa: CASSQDLGGTVNTEAFF

abundance: -
j_gene: TRBJ2-1
d_gene: TRBD2
v_gene: TRBV2
CDR3nt: TGTGCCAGCGGGCGCGGGGGGGGGTACAATGAGCAGTTCTTC
CDR3aa: CASGRGGGYNEQFF

abundance: -
j_gene: TRBJ1-4
d_gene: -
v_gene: TRBV4-1
CDR3nt: TGCGCCAGCAGCCTCCTTGGGAGGGGTGGAGAACTGTTTTTT
CDR3aa: CASSLLGRGGELFF

abundance: -
j_gene: TRBJ1-6
d_gene: -
v_gene: TRBV9
CDR3nt: TGTGCCAGCAGCGATGGGGGGGGAGGGAGTTCACCCCTCCACTTT
CDR3aa: CASSDGGGGSSPLHF

abundance: -
j_gene: TRBJ2-3
d_gene: -
v_gene: TRBV4-2
CDR3nt: TGTGCCAGCAGCCAAGCCCAGCTTAGCGATACGCAGTATTTT
CDR3aa: CASSQAQLSDTQYF

abundance: once
j_gene: TRBJ1-2
d_gene: TRBD1
v_gene: TRBV5-4
CDR3nt: TGTGCCAGCAGCCAACAGGGGGTCTATGGCTACACCTTC
CDR3aa: CASSQQGVYGYTF

abundance: once
j_gene: TRBJ2-3
d_gene: TRBD1
v_gene: TRBV24-1
CDR3nt: TGTGCCACCAGTGATCCCGGACAGGGAGCGAATACGCAGTATTTT
CDR3aa: CATSDPGQGANTQYF

abundance: once
j_gene: TRBJ1-2
d_gene: -
v_gene: TRBV7-9
CDR3nt: TGTGCCAGCAGCTTAAAGGGATCGCAGGGCATCCATGGCTACACCTTC
CDR3aa: CASSLKGSQGIHGYTF

abundance: -
j_gene: TRBJ2-5
d_gene: -
v_gene: TRBV5-1
CDR3nt: TGCGCCAGCAGCTTCGGGGACACCTCACAAGAGACCCAGTACTTC
CDR3aa: CASSFGDTSQETQYF

abundance: -
j_gene: TRBJ2-1
d_gene: -
v_gene: TRBV6-5
CDR3nt: TGTGCCAGCGGTCCCCGGGGTTCGGGCTACAATGAGCAGTTCTTC
CDR3aa: CASGPRGSGYNEQFF

abundance: -
j_gene: TRBJ2-2
d_gene: TRBD2
v_gene: TRBV2
CDR3nt: TGTGCCAGCAGTGAACTAGCGGGGGGCGGTGGGGAGCTGTTTTTT
CDR3aa: CASSELAGGGGELFF

abundance: -
j_gene: TRBJ1-2
d_gene: -
v_gene: TRBV7-2
CDR3nt: TGTGCCAGCAGCTTAGCGAGGGAGGACTATGGCTACACCTTC
CDR3aa: CASSLAREDYGYTF

abundance: -
j_gene: TRBJ2-1
d_gene: -
v_gene: TRBV5-1
CDR3nt: TGCGCCAGCAGCTTGGATCACGGGGGGCTTTACAATGAGCAGTTCTTC
CDR3aa: CASSLDHGGLYNEQFF

abundance: -
j_gene: TRBJ1-2
d_gene: -
v_gene: TRBV11-1
CDR3nt: TGTGCCAGCAGCCCCAATGGAGGGGTCGGCTACACCTTC
CDR3aa: CASSPNGGVGYTF

abundance: -
j_gene: TRBJ1-1
d_gene: -
v_gene: TRBV4-2
CDR3nt: TGTGCCAGCAGCCAAGATAGAACAGGGACTGAAGCTTTCTTT
CDR3aa: CASSQDRTGTEAFF

abundance: -
j_gene: TRBJ1-5
d_gene: -
v_gene: TRBV30
CDR3nt: TGTGCCTGGGCCCCTGGGTTTGAGATCGCACAGGCTGAAAGGCCCCAGCATTTT
CDR3aa: CAWAPGFEIAQAERPQHF

abundance: once
j_gene: TRBJ2-2
d_gene: -
v_gene: TRBV11-3
CDR3nt: TGTGCCAGCAGCCCGCCAGGGGCCTCGACGGGTAACGGGGAGCTGTTTTTT
CDR3aa: CASSPPGASTGNGELFF

abundance: -
j_gene: TRBJ1-3
d_gene: TRBD1
v_gene: TRBV6-5
CDR3nt: TGTGCCGCTGGGACAGGGGATACCGGAAACACCATATATTTT
CDR3aa: CAAGTGDTGNTIYF

abundance: -
j_gene: TRBJ2-3
d_gene: TRBD2
v_gene: TRBV5-1
CDR3nt: TGCGCCAGCAGCACCGGGACTAGCGGGGTGAGCACAGATACGCAGTATTTT
CDR3aa: CASSTGTSGVSTDTQYF

abundance: -
j_gene: TRBJ1-2
d_gene: -
v_gene: TRBV6-2/TRBV6-3
CDR3nt: TGTGCCAGCAGCCCCTGGACAGCAAACTATGGCTACACCTTC
CDR3aa: CASSPWTANYGYTF

abundance: -
j_gene: TRBJ2-3
d_gene: -
v_gene: TRBV5-5
CDR3nt: TGTGCCAGCAGCTTGTTAGCTTCTGGAGATACGCAGTATTTT
CDR3aa: CASSLLASGDTQYF

abundance: -
j_gene: TRBJ2-7
d_gene: -
v_gene: TRBV24-1
CDR3nt: TGTGCCACCAGTGATGGCGGGCTCTCTAACTACGAGCAGTACTTC
CDR3aa: CATSDGGLSNYEQYF

abundance: -
j_gene: TRBJ1-4
d_gene: -
v_gene: TRBV15
CDR3nt: TGTGCCACCACTCAGGGCCTGGGTGAAAAACTGTTTTTT
CDR3aa: CATTQGLGEKLFF

abundance: -
j_gene: TRBJ1-1
d_gene: -
v_gene: TRBV7-2
CDR3nt: TGTGCCAGCAGCTTAATACAGGGCGGGACTGAAGCTTTCTTT
CDR3aa: CASSLIQGGTEAFF

abundance: few
j_gene: TRBJ2-7
d_gene: -
v_gene: TRBV6-5
CDR3nt: TGTGCCAGCAGTTACTCGGCAGGCATAGGTTCTAAGACGATCTTC
CDR3aa: CASSYSAGIGSKTIF

abundance: few
j_gene: TRBJ2-5
d_gene: TRBD2
v_gene: TRBV3-1/TRBV3-2
CDR3nt: TGTGCCAGCAGCCCACCGGGACTAGCGGGGAGAGAGACCCAGTACTTC
CDR3aa: CASSPPGLAGRETQYF